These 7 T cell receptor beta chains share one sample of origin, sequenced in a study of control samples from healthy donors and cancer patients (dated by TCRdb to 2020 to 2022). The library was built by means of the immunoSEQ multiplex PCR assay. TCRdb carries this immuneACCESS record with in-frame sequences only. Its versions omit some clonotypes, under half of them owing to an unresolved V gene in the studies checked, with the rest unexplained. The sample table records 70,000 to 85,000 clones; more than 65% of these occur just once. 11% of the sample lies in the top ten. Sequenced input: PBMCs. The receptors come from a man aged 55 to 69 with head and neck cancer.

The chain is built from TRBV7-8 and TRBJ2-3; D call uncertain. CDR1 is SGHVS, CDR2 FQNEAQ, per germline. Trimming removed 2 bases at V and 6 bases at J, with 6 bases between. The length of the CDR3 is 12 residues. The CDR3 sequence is CASSLLQDTQYF. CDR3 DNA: TGTGCCAGCAGCTTACTCCAGGATACGCAGTATTTT.

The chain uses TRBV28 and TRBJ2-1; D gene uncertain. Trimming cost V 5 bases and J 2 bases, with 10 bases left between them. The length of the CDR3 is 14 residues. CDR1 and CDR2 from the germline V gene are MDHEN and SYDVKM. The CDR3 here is CASSPPDTYNEQFF. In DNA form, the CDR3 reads TGTGCCAGCAGTCCCCCTGATACCTACAATGAGCAGTTCTTC.

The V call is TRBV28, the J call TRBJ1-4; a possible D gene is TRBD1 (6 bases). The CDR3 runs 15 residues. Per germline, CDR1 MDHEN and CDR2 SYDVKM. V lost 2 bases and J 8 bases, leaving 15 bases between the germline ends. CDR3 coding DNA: TGTGCCAGCAGTTTACATACAGGGTCGTCCGAAAAACTGTTTTTT. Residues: CASSLHTGSSEKLFF.

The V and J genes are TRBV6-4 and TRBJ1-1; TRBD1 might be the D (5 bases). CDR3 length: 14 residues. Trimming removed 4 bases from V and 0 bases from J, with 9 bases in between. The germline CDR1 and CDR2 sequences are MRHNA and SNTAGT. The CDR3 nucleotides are TGTGCCAGCAGTGGGGACGGCTTGAACACTGAAGCTTTCTTT. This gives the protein CASSGDGLNTEAFF.

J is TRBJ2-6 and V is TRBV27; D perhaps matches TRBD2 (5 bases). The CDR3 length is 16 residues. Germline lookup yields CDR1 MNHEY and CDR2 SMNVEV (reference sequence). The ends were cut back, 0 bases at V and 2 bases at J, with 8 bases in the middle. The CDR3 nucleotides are TGTGCCAGCAGTTTATCAGGGAGCGCTGGGGCCAACGTCCTGACTTTC. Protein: CASSLSGSAGANVLTF. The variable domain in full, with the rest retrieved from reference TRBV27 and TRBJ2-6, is EAQVTQNPRYLITVTGKKLTVTCSQNMNHEYMSWYRQDPGLGLRQIYYSMNVEVTDKGDVPEGYKVSRKEKRNFPLILESPSPNQTSLYFCASSLSGSAGANVLTFGAGSRLTVL.

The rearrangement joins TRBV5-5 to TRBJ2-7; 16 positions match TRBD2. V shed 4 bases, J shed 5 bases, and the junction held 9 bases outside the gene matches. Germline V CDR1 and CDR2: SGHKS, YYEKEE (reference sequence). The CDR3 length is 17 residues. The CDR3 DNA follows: TGTGCCAGCAGCCTGGGACTAGCGGGAGGGCCCGCCCACGAGCAGTACTTC. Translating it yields CASSLGLAGGPAHEQYF.

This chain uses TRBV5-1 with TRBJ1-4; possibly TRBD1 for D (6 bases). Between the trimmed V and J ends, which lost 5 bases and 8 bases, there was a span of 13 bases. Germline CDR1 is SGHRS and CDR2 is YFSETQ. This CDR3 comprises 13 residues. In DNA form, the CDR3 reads TGCGCCAGCAGAGGGGGACAAATCGAAAAACTGTTTTTT. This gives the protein CASRGGQIEKLFF.